This T cell receptor beta chain is drawn from a study of shared clonotypes between healthy human individuals. Whole-study results and caveats: Some naive CD4 clonotypes, 5% to 5.5%, turned up in common across four donors.

On this clone: The target antigen is unknown.

Assay used: immunoSEQ multiplex PCR; TCRdb lists only in-frame clones, some missing. Seen here are about 2.4 million clones, more than 85% observed once, and the top ten hold about 0.39%. The CDR3 spans 13 residues. With V trimmed by 5 bases and J by 4 bases, 2 bases remained unmatched. CDR1 is MDHEN, CDR2 SYDVKM, per germline. The V call is TRBV28, the J call TRBJ1-2; 9 bases are a match to TRBD1. This TCR came from a man younger than 30 in good health. Some clones in this sample may be carry-over from other donors' samples. The specimen sequenced was naive CD4+ T cells from PBMCs. Subset noted: CD45RA+ positively selected. CDR3 region: CASSPQGAYGYTF. The CDR3, as DNA: TGTGCCAGCAGTCCACAGGGGGCCTATGGCTACACCTTC.